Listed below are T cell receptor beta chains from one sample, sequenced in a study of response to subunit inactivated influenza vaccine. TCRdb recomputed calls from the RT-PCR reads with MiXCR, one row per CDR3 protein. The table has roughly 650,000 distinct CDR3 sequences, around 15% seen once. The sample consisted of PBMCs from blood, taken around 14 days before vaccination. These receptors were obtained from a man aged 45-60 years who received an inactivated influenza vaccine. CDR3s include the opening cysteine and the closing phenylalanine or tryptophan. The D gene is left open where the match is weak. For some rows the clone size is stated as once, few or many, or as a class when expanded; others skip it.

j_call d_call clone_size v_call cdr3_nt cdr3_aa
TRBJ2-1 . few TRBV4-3 TGCGCCAGCAGCCAAGTTAGGGGGATGAGCTCCTACAATGAGCAGTTCTTC CASSQVRGMSSYNEQFF
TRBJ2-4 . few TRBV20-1 TGCAGTGCTAGGGAGATAGCCAAAAACATTCAGTACTTC CSAREIAKNIQYF
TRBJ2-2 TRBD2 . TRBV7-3 TGTGCCAGCAGCACGGGACTAGCGGGAGTCGGGGAGCTGGTTTTT CASSTGLAGVGELVF
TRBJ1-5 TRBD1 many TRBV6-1 TGTGCCAGCAGTGAAGTAGACAGGGGTTCCCAGCCCCAGCATTTT CASSEVDRGSQPQHF
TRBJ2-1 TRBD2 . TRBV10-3 TGTGCCATCAGCGCAGGGGACCTAGCGGGAGTACGGCAGTTCTTC CAISAGDLAGVRQFF
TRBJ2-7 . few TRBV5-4 TGTGCCAGCAGCTTGGGGTGGTCACTACCAGGGGCGGCCTACGAGCAGTACTTC CASSLGWSLPGAAYEQYF
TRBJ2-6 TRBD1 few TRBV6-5 TGTGCCAGCAGTTACGACAGGGGAGGTTCTGGGGCCAACGTCCTGACTTTC CASSYDRGGSGANVLTF
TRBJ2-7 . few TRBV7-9 TGTGCCAGCAGCCCGGGGACACCTGGGTCGATGTACGAGCAGTACTTC CASSPGTPGSMYEQYF
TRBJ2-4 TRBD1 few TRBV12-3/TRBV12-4 TGTGCCAGCCGACAGGGGGGAAACATTCAGTACTTC CASRQGGNIQYF
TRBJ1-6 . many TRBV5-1 TGCGCCAGCAGCTCCGACGGGAGCTCCTATAATTCACCCCTCCACTTT CASSSDGSSYNSPLHF
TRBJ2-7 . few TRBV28 TGTGCCAGCGATCTGAGTCCCCCCGGGACCTCACTTCCCTACGAGCAGTACTTC CASDLSPPGTSLPYEQYF
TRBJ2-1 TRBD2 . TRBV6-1 TGTGCCTCGGGGGGGGGCCAGTCCTACAATGAGCAGTTCTTC CASGGGQSYNEQFF